Listed below are T cell receptor beta chains from one sample, sequenced in a study of OX40 agonist ivuxolimab in advanced cancers. Assay used: immunoSEQ multiplex PCR; TCRdb lists only in-frame clones, some missing. This sample has 75,000 to 100,000 clones; roughly 90% occur once, and the top ten carry around 0.71%. Sequences were derived from CD4+ or CD8+ T cells sorted from blood, sampled in a trial of the OX40 agonist ivuxolimab. The receptors derive from an adult with an advanced solid tumor such as melanoma, head and neck, liver or kidney cancer. Each CDR3 is given with its conserved first and last residue. Each record gives: J gene, V gene, D gene, clone size, CDR3 protein, CDR3 DNA. A D gene is named only where the DNA matches it firmly. Part of the rows lack a size; the others show once, few, many or a class for expanded clones.

TRBJ2-2 | TRBV2 | NA | NA | CASSAQGSGELFF | TGTGCCAGCAGTGCACAGGGTTCCGGGGAGCTGTTTTTT
TRBJ2-5 | TRBV18 | NA | NA | CASSPAQGPQETQYF | TGTGCCAGCTCACCCGCCCAGGGCCCCCAAGAGACCCAGTACTTC
TRBJ2-5 | TRBV9 | NA | NA | CASSGGGGGETQYF | TGTGCCAGCAGTGGAGGAGGGGGAGGAGAGACCCAGTACTTC
TRBJ1-2 | TRBV27 | NA | once | CASSFGTTHGYTF | TGTGCCAGCAGTTTTGGGACAACCCATGGCTACACCTTC
TRBJ2-7 | TRBV10-3 | NA | NA | CAISPGTVTYEQYF | TGTGCCATCAGTCCCGGGACGGTAACCTACGAGCAGTACTTC
TRBJ2-5 | TRBV7-2 | TRBD2 | NA | CASSLMAGGQETQYF | TGTGCCAGCAGCTTAATGGCGGGGGGACAAGAGACCCAGTACTTC
TRBJ2-3 | TRBV5-1 | NA | NA | CASSPTGPTSTDTQYF | TGCGCCAGCAGCCCTACAGGGCCCACCAGCACAGATACGCAGTATTTT
TRBJ1-2 | TRBV7-9 | TRBD1 | NA | CASSEGQPPNYGYTF | TGTGCCAGCAGCGAGGGACAGCCTCCTAACTATGGCTACACCTTC
TRBJ1-1 | TRBV30 | NA | NA | CAWSVFGEGEAFF | TGTGCCTGGAGTGTATTCGGGGAAGGTGAAGCTTTCTTT
TRBJ2-5 | TRBV5-1 | TRBD2 | NA | CASRGLAGDQETQYF | TGCGCCAGCAGAGGCCTAGCGGGGGACCAAGAGACCCAGTACTTC
TRBJ2-1 | TRBV9 | NA | NA | CASSPHRESSYNEQFF | TGTGCCAGCAGCCCCCACAGGGAGAGCTCCTACAATGAGCAGTTCTTC
TRBJ1-5 | TRBV29-1 | NA | once | CSVEGGDGQPQHF | TGCAGCGTTGAAGGGGGGGATGGTCAGCCCCAGCATTTT
TRBJ2-2 | TRBV9 | NA | NA | CASSTLGSTGELFF | TGTGCCAGCAGCACCTTGGGCAGCACCGGGGAGCTGTTTTTT
TRBJ1-6 | TRBV6-6 | NA | NA | CASRTTESSLHF | TGTGCCAGCAGGACCACAGAGTCGTCCCTCCACTTT
TRBJ1-4 | TRBV2 | NA | NA | CASSEGAVNEKLFF | TGTGCCAGCAGTGAGGGAGCAGTTAATGAAAAACTGTTTTTT
TRBJ2-7 | TRBV19 | TRBD1 | NA | CASSQISLSTGGGEQYF | TGTGCCAGTAGTCAAATATCCCTCTCTACAGGGGGTGGCGAGCAGTACTTC
TRBJ2-7 | TRBV21-1 | NA | medium-sized | CASSAGDNSYEQYF | TGTGCCAGCAGCGCCGGGGACAACTCCTACGAGCAGTACTTC
TRBJ1-5 | TRBV30 | NA | NA | CAWSRSSNQPQHF | TGTGCCTGGAGTAGGAGTAGCAATCAGCCCCAGCATTTT
TRBJ2-1 | TRBV4-2 | NA | NA | CASSQAQGEYNEQFF | TGTGCCAGCAGCCAAGCCCAAGGGGAATACAATGAGCAGTTCTTC
TRBJ2-5 | TRBV10-3 | TRBD2 | NA | CAIGTSVNRETQYF | TGTGCCATCGGGACTAGCGTAAACCGAGAGACCCAGTACTTC
TRBJ2-3 | TRBV2 | TRBD2 | NA | CASSISGSGDTQYF | TGTGCCAGCAGTATTAGCGGGAGTGGGGATACGCAGTATTTT
TRBJ2-6 | TRBV7-2 | NA | NA | CASSGGANVLTF | TGTGCCAGCAGCGGCGGGGCCAACGTCCTGACTTTC
TRBJ2-1 | TRBV19 | TRBD2 | NA | CASSIQTSGRNEQFF | TGTGCCAGTAGTATCCAGACTAGCGGGAGAAATGAGCAGTTCTTC
TRBJ2-3 | TRBV10-1 | NA | NA | CASSGDGTNTQYF | TGCGCCAGCAGTGGGGACGGCACGAATACGCAGTATTTT
TRBJ1-5 | TRBV27 | NA | NA | CASSFRQGNQPQHF | TGTGCCAGCAGTTTCCGACAGGGCAATCAGCCCCAGCATTTT
TRBJ2-5 | TRBV7-2 | NA | NA | CASSPDSQETQYF | TGTGCCAGCAGCCCTGACAGCCAAGAGACCCAGTACTTC
TRBJ2-6 | TRBV5-1 | NA | NA | CASSLVYTTGANVLTF | TGCGCCAGCAGCTTGGTCTATACTACTGGGGCCAACGTCCTGACTTTC
TRBJ2-5 | TRBV28 | TRBD2 | once | CASRASGSLAQETQYF | TGTGCCTCCAGGGCTAGCGGGAGCCTGGCCCAAGAGACCCAGTACTTC
TRBJ2-1 | TRBV4-2 | NA | NA | CASSQESTAGLNNEQFF | TGTGCCAGCAGCCAAGAATCAACAGCGGGCCTGAACAATGAGCAGTTCTTC
TRBJ2-2 | TRBV7-2 | NA | once | CASSKGPGMNTGELFF | TGTGCCAGCAGCAAAGGGCCGGGAATGAACACCGGGGAGCTGTTTTTT
TRBJ2-3 | TRBV5-6 | TRBD2 | NA | CASSLVYGGSTDTQYF | TGTGCCAGCAGCTTGGTTTACGGGGGGAGCACAGATACGCAGTATTTT